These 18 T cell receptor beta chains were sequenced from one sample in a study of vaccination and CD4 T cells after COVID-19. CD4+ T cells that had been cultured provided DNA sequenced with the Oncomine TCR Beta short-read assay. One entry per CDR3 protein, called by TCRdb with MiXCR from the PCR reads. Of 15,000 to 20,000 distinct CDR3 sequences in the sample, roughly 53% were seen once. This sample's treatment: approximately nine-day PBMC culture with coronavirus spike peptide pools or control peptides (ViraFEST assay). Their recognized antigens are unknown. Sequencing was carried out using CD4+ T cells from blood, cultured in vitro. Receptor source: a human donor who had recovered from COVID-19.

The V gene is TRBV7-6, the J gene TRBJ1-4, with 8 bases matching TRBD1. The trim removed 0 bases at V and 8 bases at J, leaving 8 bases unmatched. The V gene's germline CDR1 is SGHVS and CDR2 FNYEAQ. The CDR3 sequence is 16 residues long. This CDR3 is CASSLAETGAHEKLFF. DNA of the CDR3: TGTGCCAGCAGCTTAGCTGAGACAGGGGCTCACGAAAAACTGTTTTTT.

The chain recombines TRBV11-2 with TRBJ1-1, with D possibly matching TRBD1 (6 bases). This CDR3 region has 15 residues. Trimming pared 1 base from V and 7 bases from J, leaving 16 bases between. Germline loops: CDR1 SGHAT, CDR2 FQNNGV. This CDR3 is CASSLGGGQSNEAFF. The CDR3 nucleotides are TGTGCCAGCAGCTTAGGAGGCGGACAGTCCAATGAAGCTTTCTTT.

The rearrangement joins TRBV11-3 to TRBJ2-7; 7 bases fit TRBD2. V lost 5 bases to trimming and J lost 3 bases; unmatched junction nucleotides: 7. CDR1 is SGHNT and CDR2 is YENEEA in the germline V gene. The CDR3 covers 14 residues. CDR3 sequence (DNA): TGTGCCAGCAGCGCCGGCGGGAGTTACTACGAGCAGTACTTC. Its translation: CASSAGGSYYEQYF.

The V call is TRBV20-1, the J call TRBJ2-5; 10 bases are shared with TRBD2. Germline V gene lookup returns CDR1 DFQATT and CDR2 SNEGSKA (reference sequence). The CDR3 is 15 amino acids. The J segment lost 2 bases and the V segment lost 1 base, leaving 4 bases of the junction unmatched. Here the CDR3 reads CSARGTSGYQETQYF. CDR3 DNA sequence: TGCAGTGCTAGAGGGACTAGCGGATATCAAGAGACCCAGTACTTC.

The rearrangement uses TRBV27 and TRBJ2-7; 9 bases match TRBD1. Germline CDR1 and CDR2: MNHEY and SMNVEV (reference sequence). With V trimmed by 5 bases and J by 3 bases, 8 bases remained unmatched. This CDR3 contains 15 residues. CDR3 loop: CASSPLGTGLYEQYF. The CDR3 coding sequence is TGTGCCAGCAGTCCTCTCGGGACAGGGCTCTACGAGCAGTACTTC.

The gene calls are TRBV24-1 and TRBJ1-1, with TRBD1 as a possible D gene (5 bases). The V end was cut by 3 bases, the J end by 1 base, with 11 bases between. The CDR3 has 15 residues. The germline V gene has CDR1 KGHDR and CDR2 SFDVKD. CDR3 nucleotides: TGTGCCACCAGTGATCCCCGGGGGACGAACACTGAAGCTTTCTTT. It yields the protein CATSDPRGTNTEAFF.

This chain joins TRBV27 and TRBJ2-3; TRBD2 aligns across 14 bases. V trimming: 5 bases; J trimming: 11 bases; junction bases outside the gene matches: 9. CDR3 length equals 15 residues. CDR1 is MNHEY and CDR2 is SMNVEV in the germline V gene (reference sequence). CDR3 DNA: TGTGCCAGCAGTAGAGAGACTAGCGGGGGGGCGCAGCAGTATTTT. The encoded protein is CASSRETSGGAQQYF.

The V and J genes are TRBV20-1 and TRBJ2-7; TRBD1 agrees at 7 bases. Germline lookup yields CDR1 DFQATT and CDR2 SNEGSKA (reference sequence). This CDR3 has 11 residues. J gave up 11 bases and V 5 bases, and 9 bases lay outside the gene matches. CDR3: CSAQTGVTEYF. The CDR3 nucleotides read TGCAGTGCTCAAACAGGGGTCACGGAGTACTTC.

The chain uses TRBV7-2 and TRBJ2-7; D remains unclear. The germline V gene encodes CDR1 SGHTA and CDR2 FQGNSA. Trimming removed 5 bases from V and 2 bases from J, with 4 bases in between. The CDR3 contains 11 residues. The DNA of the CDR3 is TGTGCCAGCAGCAACACCTACGAGCAGTACTTC. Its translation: CASSNTYEQYF. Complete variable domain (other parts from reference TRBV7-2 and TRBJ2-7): GAGVSQSPSNKVTEKGKDVELRCDPISGHTALYWYRQSLGQGLEFLIYFQGNSAPDKSGLPSDRFSAERTGGSVSTLTIQRTQQEDSAVYLCASSNTYEQYFGPGTRLTVT.

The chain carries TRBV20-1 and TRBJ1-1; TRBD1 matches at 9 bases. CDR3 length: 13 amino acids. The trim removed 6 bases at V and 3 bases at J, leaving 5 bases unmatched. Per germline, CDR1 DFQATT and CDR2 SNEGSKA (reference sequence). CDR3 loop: CSAGTGWYTEAFF. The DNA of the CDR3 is TGCAGTGCAGGGACAGGGTGGTACACTGAAGCTTTCTTT.

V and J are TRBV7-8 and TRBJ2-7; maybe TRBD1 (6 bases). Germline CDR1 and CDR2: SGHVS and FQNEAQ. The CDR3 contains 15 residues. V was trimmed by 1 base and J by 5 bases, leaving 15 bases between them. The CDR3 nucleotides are TGTGCCAGCAGCTTAGGTCGGGGCAGGGGCCACGAGCAGTACTTC. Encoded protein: CASSLGRGRGHEQYF.

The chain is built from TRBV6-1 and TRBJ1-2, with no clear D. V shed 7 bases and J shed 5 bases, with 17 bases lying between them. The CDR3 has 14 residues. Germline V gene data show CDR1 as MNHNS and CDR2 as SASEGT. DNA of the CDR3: TGTGCCAGCACTCAAACCTCGGGAGCATATGGCTACACCTTC. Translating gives CASTQTSGAYGYTF.

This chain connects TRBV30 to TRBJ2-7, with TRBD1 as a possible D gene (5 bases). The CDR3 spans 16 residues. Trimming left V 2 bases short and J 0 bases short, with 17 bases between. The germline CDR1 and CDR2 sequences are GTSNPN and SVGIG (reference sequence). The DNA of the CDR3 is TGTGCCTGGAGTAGGGGTGCATCCCTTAGCTCCTACGAGCAGTACTTC. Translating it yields CAWSRGASLSSYEQYF.

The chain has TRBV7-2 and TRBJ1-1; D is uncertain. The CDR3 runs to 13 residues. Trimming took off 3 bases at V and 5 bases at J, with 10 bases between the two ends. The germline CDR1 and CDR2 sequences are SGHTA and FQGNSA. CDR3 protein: CASSFVSRTEAFF. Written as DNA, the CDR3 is TGTGCCAGCAGCTTTGTTTCCCGGACTGAAGCTTTCTTT.

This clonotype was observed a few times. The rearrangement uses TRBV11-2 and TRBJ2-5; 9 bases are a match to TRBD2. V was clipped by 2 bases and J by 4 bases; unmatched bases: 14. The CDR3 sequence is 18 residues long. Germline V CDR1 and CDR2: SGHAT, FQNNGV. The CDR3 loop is CASSLKGRGGGAAETQYF. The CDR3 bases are TGTGCCAGCAGCTTAAAAGGGCGGGGCGGGGGGGCCGCAGAGACCCAGTACTTC.

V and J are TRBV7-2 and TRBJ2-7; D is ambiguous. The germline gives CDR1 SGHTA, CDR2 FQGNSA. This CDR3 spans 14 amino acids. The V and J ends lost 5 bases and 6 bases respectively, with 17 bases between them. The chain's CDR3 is CASSPGLENREQYF. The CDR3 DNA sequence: TGTGCCAGCAGCCCCGGGCTAGAAAATCGCGAGCAGTACTTC.

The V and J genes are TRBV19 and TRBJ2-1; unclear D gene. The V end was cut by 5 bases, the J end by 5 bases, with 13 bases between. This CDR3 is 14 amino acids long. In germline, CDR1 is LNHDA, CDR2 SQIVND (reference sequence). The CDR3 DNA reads TGTGCCAGTAGTGAAGTCGGGCGGAACAATGAGCAGTTCTTC. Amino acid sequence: CASSEVGRNNEQFF.

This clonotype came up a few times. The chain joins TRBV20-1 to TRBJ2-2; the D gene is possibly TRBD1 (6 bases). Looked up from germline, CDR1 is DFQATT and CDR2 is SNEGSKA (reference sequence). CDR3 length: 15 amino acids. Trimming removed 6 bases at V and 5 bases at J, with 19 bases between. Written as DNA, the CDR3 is TGCAGTGCCCGACCCGGACAGTCGGGGACCGGGGAGCTGTTTTTT. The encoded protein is CSARPGQSGTGELFF.